The 26 T cell receptor beta chains below all came from one sample that was sequenced in a study of shared clonotypes between healthy human individuals. Assay: immunoSEQ multiplex PCR; the TCRdb copy retains only in-frame clones and omits some. The sample lists millions of clones; approximately 95% were seen once. Naive CD8 populations comprised CD45RO-negative cells positively selected for CCR7, excluding terminally differentiated effector memory CD45RA+ cells. The sequencing input was naive CD8+ T cells sorted from blood. These receptors came from a man aged 18 to 29 in good health.

The chain has TRBV27 and TRBJ1-4; 12 bases are shared with TRBD1. This CDR3 has 16 residues. The V gene's germline CDR1 is MNHEY and CDR2 SMNVEV (reference sequence). V lost 2 bases to trimming and J lost 6 bases; unmatched junction nucleotides: 4. Here the CDR3 reads CASSLGTGGRDEKLFF. The CDR3 bases are TGTGCCAGCAGTTTAGGGACAGGGGGCCGGGATGAAAAACTGTTTTTT.

This rearrangement joins TRBV27 to TRBJ2-7; D might be TRBD1 (6 bases). This CDR3 contains 14 residues. Germline V lookup: CDR1 MNHEY, CDR2 SMNVEV (reference sequence). V was trimmed by 2 bases and J by 2 bases, leaving 10 bases between them. The CDR3 is CASSLTGFAYEQYF. The DNA for the CDR3 is TGTGCCAGCAGTTTAACAGGGTTCGCCTACGAGCAGTACTTC.

This chain joins TRBV7-9 and TRBJ2-1; no clear D gene. V lost 2 bases to trimming and J lost 10 bases, with 9 bases between them. CDR1 is SEHNR, CDR2 FQNEAQ, per germline (reference sequence). The CDR3 is 12 residues long. CDR3 in DNA: TGTGCCAGCAGCTTAATTTTCAGAGAGCAGTTCTTC. Its protein is CASSLIFREQFF.

This clone was found once. V gene TRBV29-1 combines with J gene TRBJ2-5, with D possibly TRBD2 on 5 matching bases. The V end was cut by 0 bases, the J end by 1 base, with 9 bases between. Germline CDR1 is SQVTM and CDR2 is ANQGSEA. This CDR3 has 14 amino acids. Here the CDR3 reads CSVEDPDFQETQYF. CDR3 nucleotide sequence: TGCAGCGTTGAAGATCCGGACTTCCAAGAGACCCAGTACTTC.

This sequence joins TRBV6-5 and TRBJ2-3; TRBD2 might be the D (5 bases). This CDR3 has 13 residues. Germline CDR1 reads MNHEY; CDR2 reads SVGAGI. Between the trimmed V and J ends, which lost 5 bases and 1 base, there was a span of 7 bases. The CDR3 coding sequence is TGTGCCAGCAGTATCGGGGGCACAGATACGCAGTATTTT. Protein product: CASSIGGTDTQYF.

This clone appeared once. This chain links TRBV5-1 with TRBJ1-1; no reliable D call. V dropped 4 bases and J dropped 8 bases, with 15 bases sitting between them. CDR1 and CDR2 (germline): SGHRS, YFSETQ. The CDR3 has 13 amino acids. The CDR3 spells CASSEVGRLEAFF. The CDR3 DNA follows: TGCGCCAGCAGCGAAGTAGGGAGGCTGGAAGCTTTCTTT.

Details on this clone: Other DNA sequences within the sample encode an identical CDR3. V is TRBV4-1 and J is TRBJ2-3, with D unclear. Trimming stripped 0 bases from V and 1 base from J, with 2 bases between. Germline loops: CDR1 MGHRA, CDR2 YSYEKL. This CDR3 contains 13 residues. The CDR3 coding sequence is TGCGCCAGCAGCCAAGAGGGCACAGATACGCAGTATTTT. Protein sequence: CASSQEGTDTQYF.

This clone was observed a single time. This rearrangement joins TRBV9 to TRBJ1-2; no definite D call. The CDR3 spans 15 residues. The V gene's germline CDR1 is SGDLS and CDR2 YYNGEE. Trimming removed 5 bases at V and 4 bases at J, with 18 bases between. The CDR3 sequence: CASSGPTEKIYGYTF. In DNA, the CDR3 is TGTGCCAGCAGTGGCCCGACGGAGAAAATCTATGGCTACACCTTC.

About this clone: At one boundary the junction diverges from the germline segment, which might be a read error. Other DNA sequences in the sample encode the same CDR3. The chain carries TRBV7-7 and TRBJ2-7, with D unresolved. This CDR3 contains 14 residues. CDR1 and CDR2 (germline): SSHAT, FNYEAQ (reference sequence). The CDR3 bases are TGTGCTAGCAGCTTAGGTAGTGGAGACTACGAGCAGTACTTC. This gives the protein CASSLGSGDYEQYF.

This chain uses TRBV5-6 with TRBJ2-7; 10 bases fit TRBD1. Germline V gives CDR1 SGHDT, CDR2 YYEEEE. The CDR3 consists of 18 residues. V lost 0 bases, J lost 6 bases, and 15 bases stayed unmatched. The CDR3 nucleotides are TGTGCCAGCAGCTTGGACTGGGGACAGGGGCTCGGTGGCGGCGAGCAGTACTTC. Translation: CASSLDWGQGLGGGEQYF.

This clone was counted a single time. The V call is TRBV10-2, the J call TRBJ2-3; TRBD2 agrees at 7 bases. Trimming removed 6 bases from V and 2 bases from J; junction bases left unmatched: 5. Germline V gene sequence: CDR1 WSHSY, CDR2 SAAADI. This CDR3 has 14 residues. The CDR3 spells CASRSGTVTDTQYF. In nucleotides, the CDR3 is TGCGCCAGCAGAAGCGGGACCGTCACAGATACGCAGTATTTT.

As concerns this clone: Additional DNA sequences in this sample encode the identical CDR3. The chain employs TRBV19 and TRBJ1-1; D is unclear. Trimming cost V 8 bases and J 0 bases, with 4 bases left between them. Germline lookup yields CDR1 LNHDA and CDR2 SQIVND (reference sequence). CDR3 length: 11 amino acids. The CDR3 reads CASLMNTEAFF. CDR3 nucleotides: TGTGCCAGTCTGATGAACACTGAAGCTTTCTTT.

CDR3 in DNA: TGCGCCAGCAGGGACAGCGAGCCGGGGGCCGGGGAGCTGTTTTTT. Protein: CASRDSEPGAGELFF. The chain is built from TRBV10-2 and TRBJ2-2; D possibly matches TRBD1 or TRBD2 (6 bases each). The CDR3 is made up of 15 amino acids. V was cut by 6 bases and J by 6 bases, with 17 bases left in between. Germline V lookup: CDR1 WSHSY, CDR2 SAAADI.

On this clone itself: Other DNA sequences in the same sample also yield this CDR3. The chain couples TRBV5-6 to TRBJ2-7; D is uncertain. The germline gives CDR1 SGHDT, CDR2 YYEEEE. CDR3 length: 13 amino acids. The germline V and J ends were trimmed by 0 bases and 3 bases, with 7 bases remaining between them. The DNA of the CDR3 is TGTGCCAGCAGCTTGGCAGAAAGCTACGAGCAGTACTTC. It translates to CASSLAESYEQYF.

The sample holds a few counts of this clone. V usage is TRBV21-1 and J usage is TRBJ1-5. TRBV21-1 is designated a pseudogene. This CDR3 comprises 19 residues. CDR3: CASSKAFEFSGRSNQPQHF. The DNA for the CDR3 is TGTGCCAGCAGCAAAGCTTTCGAATTTAGCGGAAGAAGCAATCAGCCCCAGCATTTT.

Regarding this clone: Other DNA sequences in this specimen translate into the identical CDR3. The chain uses TRBV4-1 and TRBJ2-7, with 7 nucleotides matching TRBD1. The CDR3 length is 14 residues. V shed 3 bases and J 3 bases; nucleotides not matched to a gene: 5. CDR1 is MGHRA, CDR2 YSYEKL, per germline. CDR3 region: CASSQGDRVYEQYF. The CDR3 nucleotides are TGCGCCAGCAGCCAGGGTGACAGGGTCTACGAGCAGTACTTC.

This clone is a singleton in its sample. The rearrangement links TRBV5-1 to TRBJ1-4; a possible D gene is TRBD1 (6 bases). With 3 bases removed from V and 8 bases from J, the gap between germline ends came to 17 bases. Germline V CDR1 and CDR2: SGHRS, YFSETQ. The CDR3 is made up of 15 amino acids. The chain's CDR3 is CASSSEGGIGEKLFF. The CDR3 coding sequence is TGCGCCAGCAGCTCTGAAGGGGGGATAGGGGAAAAACTGTTTTTT.

The chain has TRBV20-1 and TRBJ2-7; D unclear. V lost 6 bases to trimming and J lost 5 bases, with 8 bases between them. This CDR3 region has 10 residues. Per the germline V gene, CDR1 is DFQATT and CDR2 is SNEGSKA (reference sequence). CDR3 in DNA: TGCAGTGCCCTATATAACGAGCAGTACTTC. Translated: CSALYNEQYF.

The chain links TRBV5-8 to TRBJ2-3; 10 bases are shared with TRBD1. The V segment lost 4 bases and the J segment 3 bases; nucleotides outside the gene matches: 14. The CDR3 is 18 residues long. The germline CDR1 and CDR2 sequences are SGHTS and YDEGEE. The CDR3 nucleotides are TGTGCCAGCAGCCCGGTGGGGGACAGGGGATATTCAACAGATACGCAGTATTTT. Encoded protein: CASSPVGDRGYSTDTQYF. Based on the CDR3 plus reference TRBV5-8 and TRBJ2-3, the full variable domain is EAGVTQSPTHLIKTRGQQATLRCSPISGHTSVYWYQQALGLGLQFLLWYDEGEERNRGNFPPRFSGRQFPNYSSELNVNALELEDSALYLCASSPVGDRGYSTDTQYFGPGTRLTVL.

Remarks on this clone: Other DNA sequences within the sample encode an identical CDR3. This chain connects TRBV9 to TRBJ2-3; weak D call: TRBD1 (6 bases). V was trimmed by 0 bases and J by 1 base, leaving 9 bases between them. The CDR3 runs 15 residues. Germline V gene data show CDR1 as SGDLS and CDR2 as YYNGEE. The CDR3 DNA follows: TGTGCCAGCAGCGTAGGTTCAGGGGGCACAGATACGCAGTATTTT. Translating gives CASSVGSGGTDTQYF. Looking up the rest from reference TRBV9 and TRBJ2-3 gives the full variable domain: DSGVTQTPKHLITATGQRVTLRCSPRSGDLSVYWYQQSLDQGLQFLIQYYNGEERAKGNILERFSAQQFPDLHSELNLSSLELGDSALYFCASSVGSGGTDTQYFGPGTRLTVL.

The chain recombines TRBV4-2 with TRBJ2-7, with 9 bases fitting TRBD2. Germline-derived CDR1 and CDR2 are LGHNA and YNFKEQ. This CDR3 comprises 18 residues. Trimming cost V 2 bases and J 0 bases; bases outside gene matches: 11. In DNA, the CDR3 is TGTGCCAGCAGCCAATTCCGTGGGGGGACTAGCCTCTCCTACGAGCAGTACTTC. Its translation is CASSQFRGGTSLSYEQYF.

This chain uses TRBV28 with TRBJ1-1; a possible D gene is TRBD1 (6 bases). The CDR3 loop spans 14 amino acids. CDR1 is MDHEN and CDR2 is SYDVKM in the germline V gene. The V end was cut by 5 bases, the J end by 7 bases, with 17 bases between. CDR3 amino acids: CASSRTRDRFEAFF. The CDR3 region has the DNA TGTGCCAGCAGTCGTACCCGCGACAGGTTTGAAGCTTTCTTT.

The chain has TRBV6-1 and TRBJ1-2; D not certain. Trimming left V 1 base short and J 4 bases short, with 10 bases between. The CDR3 extends over 14 amino acids. Germline V gives CDR1 MNHNS, CDR2 SASEGT. The CDR3 region has the DNA TGTGCCAGCAGTGAAGTAGGGCAGTCCTATGGCTACACCTTC. Residues: CASSEVGQSYGYTF.

The genes are TRBV11-2 and TRBJ2-3, with 7 bases aligning to TRBD2. Germline assignment: CDR1 SGHAT and CDR2 FQNNGV. The V and J ends lost 3 bases and 4 bases, in that order; junction bases with no gene match: 13. The CDR3 spans 17 residues. CDR3 coding DNA: TGTGCCAGCAGCTTTACCCCTTGGTGGGAGGGCCCAGATACGCAGTATTTT. It yields the protein CASSFTPWWEGPDTQYF. The entire variable domain, with the rest obtained from reference TRBV11-2 and TRBJ2-3, is as follows: EAGVAQSPRYKIIEKRQSVAFWCNPISGHATLYWYQQILGQGPKLLIQFQNNGVVDDSQLPKDRFSAERLKGVDSTLKIQPAKLEDSAVYLCASSFTPWWEGPDTQYFGPGTRLTVL.

The chain carries TRBV5-4 and TRBJ2-1; D unclear. V was shortened by 0 bases and J by 3 bases, with 4 bases between the two germline ends. The germline V gene has CDR1 SGHNT and CDR2 YYREEE (reference sequence). The CDR3 length is 13 residues. In DNA form, the CDR3 reads TGTGCCAGCAGCTTGGACGGCTACAATGAGCAGTTCTTC. It yields the protein CASSLDGYNEQFF.

This clone was found once. J is TRBJ1-2 and V is TRBV4-2; 7 positions agree with TRBD1. V lost 2 bases, J lost 6 bases, and 6 bases stayed unmatched. Germline loops: CDR1 LGHNA, CDR2 YNFKEQ. The CDR3 runs to 14 residues. The CDR3 loop reads CASSQTPGTDGYTF. The DNA of the CDR3 is TGTGCCAGCAGCCAAACCCCGGGGACAGATGGCTACACCTTC.